This T cell receptor (beta chain) was identified in a study of blood T cell repertoires in COVID-19. V lost 9 bases and J lost 1; bases outside the gene matches: 4. This CDR3 has 13 amino acids. Germline V gene data show CDR1 as LNHDA and CDR2 as SQIVND (reference sequence). The protocol was immunoSEQ multiplex PCR, while the TCRdb copy is restricted to in-frame clones and leaves out a portion. The sample contains approximately 290,000 clones, approximately 86% of which appear only once. The sequence was obtained from a human donor with COVID-19, enrolled during active disease. The donor label of this sample is uncertain. The gene calls are TRBV19 and TRBJ1-2; TRBD1 matches at 8 bases. Sequencing input: peripheral blood. CDR3: CASRDRFNYGYTF. CDR3 coding DNA: TGTGCCAGCAGGGACAGGTTTAACTATGGCTACACCTTC.